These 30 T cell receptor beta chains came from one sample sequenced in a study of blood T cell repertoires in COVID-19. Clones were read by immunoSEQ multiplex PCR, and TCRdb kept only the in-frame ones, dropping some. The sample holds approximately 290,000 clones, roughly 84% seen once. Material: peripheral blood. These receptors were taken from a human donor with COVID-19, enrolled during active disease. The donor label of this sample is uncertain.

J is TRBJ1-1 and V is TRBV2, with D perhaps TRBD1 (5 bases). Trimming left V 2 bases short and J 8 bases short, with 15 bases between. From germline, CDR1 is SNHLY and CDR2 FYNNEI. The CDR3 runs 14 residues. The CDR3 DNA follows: TGTGCCAGCAGTGAAATGGACGGTCAGGGCGAAGCTTTCTTT. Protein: CASSEMDGQGEAFF.

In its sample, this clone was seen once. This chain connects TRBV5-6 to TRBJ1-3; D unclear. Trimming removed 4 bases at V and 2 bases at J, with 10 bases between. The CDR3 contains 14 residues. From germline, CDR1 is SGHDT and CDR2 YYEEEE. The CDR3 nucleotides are TGTGCCAGCAGCCGAGGCCTAGCTGGAAACACCATATATTTT. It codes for CASSRGLAGNTIYF.

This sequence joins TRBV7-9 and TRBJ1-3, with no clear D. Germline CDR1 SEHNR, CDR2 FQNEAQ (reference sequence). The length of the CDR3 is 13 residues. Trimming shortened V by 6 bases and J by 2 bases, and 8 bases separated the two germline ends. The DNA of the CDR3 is TGTGCCAGCAGTTACGGGGCTGGAAACACCATATATTTT. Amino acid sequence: CASSYGAGNTIYF. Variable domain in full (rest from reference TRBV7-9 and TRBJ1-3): DTGVSQNPRHKITKRGQNVTFRCDPISEHNRLYWYRQTLGQGPEFLTYFQNEAQLEKSRLLSDRFSAERPKGSFSTLEIQRTEQGDSAMYLCASSYGAGNTIYFGEGSWLTVV.

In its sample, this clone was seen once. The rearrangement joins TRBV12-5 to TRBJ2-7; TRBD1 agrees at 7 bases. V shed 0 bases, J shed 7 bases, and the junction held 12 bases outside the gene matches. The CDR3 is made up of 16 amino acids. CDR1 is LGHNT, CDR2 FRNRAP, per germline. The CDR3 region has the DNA TGTGCTAGTGGTTTGGTCGGGACAGACCCCTCGGGGGAGCAGTACTTC. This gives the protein CASGLVGTDPSGEQYF.

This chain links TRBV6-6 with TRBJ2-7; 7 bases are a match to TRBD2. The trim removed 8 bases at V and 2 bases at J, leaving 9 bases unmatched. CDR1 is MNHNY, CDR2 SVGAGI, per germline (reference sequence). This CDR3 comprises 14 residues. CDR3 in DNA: TGTGCCAGCTATTCATGGGGGGGAGCCTACGAGCAGTACTTC. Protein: CASYSWGGAYEQYF.

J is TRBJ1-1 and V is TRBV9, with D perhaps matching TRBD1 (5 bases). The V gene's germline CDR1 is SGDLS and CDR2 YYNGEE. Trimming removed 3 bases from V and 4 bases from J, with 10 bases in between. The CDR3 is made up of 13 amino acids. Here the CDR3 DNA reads TGTGCCAGCAGCGAGCAAGGGGCCACTGAAGCTTTCTTT. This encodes CASSEQGATEAFF.

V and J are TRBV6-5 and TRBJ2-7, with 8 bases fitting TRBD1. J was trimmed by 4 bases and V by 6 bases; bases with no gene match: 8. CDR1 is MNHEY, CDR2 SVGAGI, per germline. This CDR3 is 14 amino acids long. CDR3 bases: TGTGCCAGCAGGCCCCCCGACAGGGGATACGAGCAGTACTTC. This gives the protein CASRPPDRGYEQYF.

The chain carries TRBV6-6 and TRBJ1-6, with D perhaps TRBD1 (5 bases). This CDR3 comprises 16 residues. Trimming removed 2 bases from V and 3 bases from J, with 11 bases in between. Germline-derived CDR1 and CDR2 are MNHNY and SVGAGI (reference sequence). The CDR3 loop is CASSYAADSYNSPLHF. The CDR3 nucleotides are TGTGCCAGCAGTTACGCCGCAGACAGCTATAATTCACCCCTCCACTTT.

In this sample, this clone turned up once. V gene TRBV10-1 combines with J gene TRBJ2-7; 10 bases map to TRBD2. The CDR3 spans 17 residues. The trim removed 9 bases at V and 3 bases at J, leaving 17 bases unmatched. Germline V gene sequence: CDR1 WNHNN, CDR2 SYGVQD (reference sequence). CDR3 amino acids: CASVRPLAGEILYEQYF. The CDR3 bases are TGCGCCAGTGTCAGGCCCCTAGCGGGAGAGATCCTCTACGAGCAGTACTTC.

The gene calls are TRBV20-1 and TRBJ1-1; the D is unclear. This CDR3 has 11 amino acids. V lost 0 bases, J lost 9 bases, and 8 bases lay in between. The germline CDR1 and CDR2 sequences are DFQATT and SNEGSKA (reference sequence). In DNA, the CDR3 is TGCAGTGCTAGAGAGGGCGGGCAAGCTTTCTTT. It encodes CSAREGGQAFF.

The CDR3 loop is CASSFDGTGYNEKLFF. CDR3 nucleotide sequence: TGTGCCAGCAGCTTTGACGGGACAGGTTATAATGAAAAACTGTTTTTT. The rearrangement links TRBV11-3 to TRBJ1-4; 8 positions match TRBD1. V lost 3 bases, J lost 4 bases, and 7 bases stayed unmatched. The CDR3 sequence is 16 residues long. Germline V CDR1 and CDR2: SGHNT, YENEEA.

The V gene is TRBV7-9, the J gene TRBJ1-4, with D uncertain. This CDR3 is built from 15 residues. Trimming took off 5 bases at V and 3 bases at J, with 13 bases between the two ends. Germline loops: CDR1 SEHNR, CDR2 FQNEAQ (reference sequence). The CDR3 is CASSGSSRSNEKLFF. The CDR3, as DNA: TGTGCCAGCAGCGGATCGTCGCGGTCTAATGAAAAACTGTTTTTT.

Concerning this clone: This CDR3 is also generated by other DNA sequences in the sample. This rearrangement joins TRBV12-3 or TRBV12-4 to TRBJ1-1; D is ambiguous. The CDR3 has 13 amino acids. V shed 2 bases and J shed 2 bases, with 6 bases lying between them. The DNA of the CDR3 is TGTGCCAGCAGTTTAACGGTTAACACTGAAGCTTTCTTT. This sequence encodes CASSLTVNTEAFF.

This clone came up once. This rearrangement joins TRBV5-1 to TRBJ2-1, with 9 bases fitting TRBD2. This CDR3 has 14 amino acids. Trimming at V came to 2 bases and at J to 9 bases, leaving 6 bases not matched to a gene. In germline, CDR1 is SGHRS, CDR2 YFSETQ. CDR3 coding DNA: TGCGCCAGCAGCTTTAGCGGGAGCTTAAGTGAGCAGTTCTTC. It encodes CASSFSGSLSEQFF.

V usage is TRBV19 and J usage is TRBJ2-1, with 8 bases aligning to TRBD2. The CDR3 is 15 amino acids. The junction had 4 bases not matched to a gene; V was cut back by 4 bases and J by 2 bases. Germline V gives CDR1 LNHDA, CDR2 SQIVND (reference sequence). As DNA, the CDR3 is TGTGCCAGTAGTACAGCGGGAGTGGCCTACAATGAGCAGTTCTTC. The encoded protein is CASSTAGVAYNEQFF.

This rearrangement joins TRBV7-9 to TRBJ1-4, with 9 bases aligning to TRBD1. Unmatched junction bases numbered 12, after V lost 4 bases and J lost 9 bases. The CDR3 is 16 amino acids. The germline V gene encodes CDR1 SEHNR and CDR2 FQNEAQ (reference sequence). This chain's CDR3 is CASSSTPGQGVQKLFF. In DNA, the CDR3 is TGTGCCAGCAGCTCAACACCGGGACAGGGAGTACAAAAACTGTTTTTT.

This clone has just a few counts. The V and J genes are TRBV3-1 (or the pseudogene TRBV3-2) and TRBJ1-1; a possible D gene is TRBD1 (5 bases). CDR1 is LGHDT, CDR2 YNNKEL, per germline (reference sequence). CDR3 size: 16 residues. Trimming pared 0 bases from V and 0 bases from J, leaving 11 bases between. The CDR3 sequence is CASSQDLAGMNTEAFF. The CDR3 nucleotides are TGTGCCAGCAGCCAAGATCTGGCAGGGATGAACACTGAAGCTTTCTTT.

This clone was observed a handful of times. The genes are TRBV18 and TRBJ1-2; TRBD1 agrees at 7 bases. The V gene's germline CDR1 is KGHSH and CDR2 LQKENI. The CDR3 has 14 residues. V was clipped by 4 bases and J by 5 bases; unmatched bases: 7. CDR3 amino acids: CASSRGTDYYGYTF. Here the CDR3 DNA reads TGTGCCAGCTCACGAGGGACAGACTATTATGGCTACACCTTC.

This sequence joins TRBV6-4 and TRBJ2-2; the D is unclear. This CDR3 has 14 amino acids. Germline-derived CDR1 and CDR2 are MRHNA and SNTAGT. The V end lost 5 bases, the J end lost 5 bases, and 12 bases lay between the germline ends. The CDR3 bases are TGTGCCAGCAGTACCGAGGAGACGACCGGGGAGCTGTTTTTT. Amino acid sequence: CASSTEETTGELFF.

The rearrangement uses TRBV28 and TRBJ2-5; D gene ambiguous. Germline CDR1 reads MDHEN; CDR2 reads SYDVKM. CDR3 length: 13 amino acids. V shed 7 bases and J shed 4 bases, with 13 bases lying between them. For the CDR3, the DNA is TGTGCCAGCACCTCCATTGGGCGAGAGACCCAGTACTTC. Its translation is CASTSIGRETQYF. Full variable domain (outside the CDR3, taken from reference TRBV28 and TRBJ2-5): DVKVTQSSRYLVKRTGEKVFLECVQDMDHENMFWYRQDPGLGLRLIYFSYDVKMKEKGDIPEGYSVSREKKERFSLILESASTNQTSMYLCASTSIGRETQYFGPGTRLLVL.

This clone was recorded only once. The CDR3 protein is CASSDRRRGNTIYF. As DNA, the CDR3 is TGTGCCAGCAGTGACCGCAGGAGGGGAAACACCATATATTTT. V gene TRBV2 combines with J gene TRBJ1-3; D remains ambiguous. V was trimmed by 3 bases and J by 4 bases, leaving 10 bases between them. The CDR3 runs to 14 residues. CDR1 is SNHLY, CDR2 FYNNEI, per germline.

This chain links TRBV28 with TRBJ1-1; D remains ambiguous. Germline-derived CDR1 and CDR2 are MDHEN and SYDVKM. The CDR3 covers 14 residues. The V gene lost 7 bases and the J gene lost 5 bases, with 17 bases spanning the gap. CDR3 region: CASITEGGKTEAFF. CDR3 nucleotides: TGTGCCAGCATCACGGAGGGTGGAAAGACTGAAGCTTTCTTT. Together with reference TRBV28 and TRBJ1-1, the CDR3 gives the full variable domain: DVKVTQSSRYLVKRTGEKVFLECVQDMDHENMFWYRQDPGLGLRLIYFSYDVKMKEKGDIPEGYSVSREKKERFSLILESASTNQTSMYLCASITEGGKTEAFFGQGTRLTVV.

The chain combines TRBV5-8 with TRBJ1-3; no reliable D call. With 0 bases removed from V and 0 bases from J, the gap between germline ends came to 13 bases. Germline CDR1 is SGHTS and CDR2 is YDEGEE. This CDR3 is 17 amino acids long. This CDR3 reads CASSLGTAPDSGNTIYF. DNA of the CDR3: TGTGCCAGCAGCTTGGGTACAGCCCCTGACTCTGGAAACACCATATATTTT. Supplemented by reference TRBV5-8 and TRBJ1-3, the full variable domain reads EAGVTQSPTHLIKTRGQQATLRCSPISGHTSVYWYQQALGLGLQFLLWYDEGEERNRGNFPPRFSGRQFPNYSSELNVNALELEDSALYLCASSLGTAPDSGNTIYFGEGSWLTVV.

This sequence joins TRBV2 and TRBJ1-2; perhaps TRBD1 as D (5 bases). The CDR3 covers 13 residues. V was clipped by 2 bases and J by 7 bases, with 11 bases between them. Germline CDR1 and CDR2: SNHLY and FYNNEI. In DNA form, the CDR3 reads TGTGCCAGCAGTGAAATGGTGACAGTTGGCTACACCTTC. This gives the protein CASSEMVTVGYTF.

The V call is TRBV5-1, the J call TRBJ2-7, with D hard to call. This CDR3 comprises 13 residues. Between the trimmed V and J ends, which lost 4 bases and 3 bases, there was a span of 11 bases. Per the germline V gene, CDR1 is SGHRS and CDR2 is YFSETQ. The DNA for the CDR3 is TGCGCCAGCAGCCCAAGAGACAACTACGAGCAGTACTTC. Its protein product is CASSPRDNYEQYF.

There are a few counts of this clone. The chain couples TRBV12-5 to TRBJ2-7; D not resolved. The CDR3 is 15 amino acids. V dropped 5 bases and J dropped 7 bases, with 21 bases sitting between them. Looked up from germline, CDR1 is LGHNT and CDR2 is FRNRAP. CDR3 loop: CASGLSLGQGREQYF. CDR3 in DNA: TGTGCTAGTGGTCTTTCTCTAGGTCAAGGTAGGGAGCAGTACTTC.

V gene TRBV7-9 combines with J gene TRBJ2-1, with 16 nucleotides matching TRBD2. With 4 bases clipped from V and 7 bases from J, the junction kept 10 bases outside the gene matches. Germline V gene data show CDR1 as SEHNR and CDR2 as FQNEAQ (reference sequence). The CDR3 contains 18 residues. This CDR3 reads CASSSAGTSGRARNEQFF. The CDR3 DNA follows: TGTGCCAGCAGCTCGGCCGGGACTAGCGGGAGGGCCAGGAATGAGCAGTTCTTC.

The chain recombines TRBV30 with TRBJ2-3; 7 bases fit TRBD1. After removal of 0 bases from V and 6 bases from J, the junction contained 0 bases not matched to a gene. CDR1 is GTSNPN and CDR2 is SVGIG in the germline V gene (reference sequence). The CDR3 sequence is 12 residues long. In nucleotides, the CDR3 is TGTGCCTGGAGTGTACAGGGGGATACGCAGTATTTT. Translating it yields CAWSVQGDTQYF.

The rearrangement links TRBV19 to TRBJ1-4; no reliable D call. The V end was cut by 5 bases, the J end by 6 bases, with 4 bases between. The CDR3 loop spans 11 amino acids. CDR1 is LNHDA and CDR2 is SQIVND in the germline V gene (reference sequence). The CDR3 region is CASSWHEKLFF. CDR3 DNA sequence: TGTGCCAGTAGTTGGCATGAAAAACTGTTTTTT.

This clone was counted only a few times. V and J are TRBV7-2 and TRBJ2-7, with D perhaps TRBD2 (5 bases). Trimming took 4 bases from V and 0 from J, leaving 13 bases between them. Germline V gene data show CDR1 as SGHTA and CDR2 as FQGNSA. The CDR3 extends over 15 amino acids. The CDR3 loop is CASSWSTSFSYEQYF. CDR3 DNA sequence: TGTGCCAGCAGCTGGTCTACTAGTTTCTCCTACGAGCAGTACTTC.